This TCR beta chain came from a study of blood T cell repertoires in COVID-19 (dated by TCRdb to about 2020). Background for the entire study: The collaborator samples originated in the United States, Italy and Spain and spanned the acute and convalescent phases of COVID-19. The prospective study material was composed of cDNA or gDNA derived from T cells, B-cell-depleted T cells, or PBMCs. The dataset comprised deeply sampled blood TCRbeta repertoires from subjects exposed to, actively infected with, or recovered from COVID-19. A freely available public database, intended as a resource for researchers studying the immune response to SARS-CoV-2, is where the repertoires were released. Samples were obtained from the ongoing ImmuneRACE study (first 160 participants) and from some 1,200 subjects provided by 6 global collaborators. Nearly every sample came with metadata listing a de-identified subject ID, COVID-19 status, age in years and sex. Where HLA class I and class II types were available, the types were taken from metadata supplied by the sample provider, not from assay-based typing. Points the paper makes about the study in general: The quantity of clinical and demographic metadata differed by source and by participant and was supplied without curation.

At one collaborating source in Seattle, patients were enrolled during active infection and were followed longitudinally through the course of disease. The collaborating institutions used their own protocols to collect whole blood in K2EDTA tubes. Collaborator samples were shipped for TCRbeta analysis as frozen whole blood, isolated PBMCs, or DNA extracted from either sample type. TCRbeta CDR3 regions were amplified from genomic DNA by means of the immunoSEQ Assay, a bias-controlled multiplex PCR. Regarding the original processing steps: Within the assay, amplification of reference gene primers was used to estimate how many nucleated cells each sample contained. To quantify the absolute abundance of each unique TCRbeta CDR3 rearrangement, sequence reads were collapsed and filtered. For each sample, productive Simpson clonality was calculated as the square root of Simpson's diversity index across productive rearrangements. The source is immuneACCESS, and TCRdb retained only in-frame sequences with V and J called. Part of the clones is not carried over; for the studies checked, unresolved V genes explain less than half of this, and the remainder is unexplained. V and J calls plus clone size are reproduced from that table; the DNA served to infer D and trimming. Here the sample has roughly 200,000 clones; roughly 80% occur a single time. The ten largest clones represent over 5% of the sample.

Trimming takes 4 bases off V and 2 bases off J; junction bases not matched to a gene: 2. CDR3 length: 15 amino acids, cysteine to phenylalanine. Only the CDR3 part of the read is kept: 45 bases, read in frame from the first base. Sequences SNHLY (CDR1) and FYNNEI (CDR2) are obtained from the germline V gene. Points on this clone: Its specific antigen is unknown. Base qualities are not at hand, and no much larger clone is one base apart.

The origin of this receptor is a woman between 40 and 50 years old with COVID-19, enrolled during active disease. The rearranged chain carries TRBV2 and TRBJ2-1, and 10 junction bases match TRBD1. The sequenced sample was peripheral blood. The DNA sequence is given as TGTGCCAGCAGTGCCGGGACAGGGGCCTACAATGAGCAGTTCTTC. Its protein is CASSAGTGAYNEQFF.